The rows below give T cell receptor beta chains drawn from one sample of a study of T cells in Graves' hyperthyroidism and ophthalmopathy. TCRdb analysed the multiplex PCR reads with MiXCR anew, one entry per CDR3 protein. Of 280,000 or so distinct CDR3 sequences in the sample, roughly 15% were seen once. Source material: blood. The source of these receptors is a woman aged 50 to 65 with Graves' hyperthyroidism that later progressed to Graves' ophthalmopathy. Each CDR3 is given with its conserved first and last residue. Fields, in order: J gene, D gene, V gene, clone size, CDR3 protein, CDR3 DNA. A D gene is named only where the DNA matches it firmly. Size values are once, few and many counts, or a class for expanded clones, and some rows have none.

J gene: TRBJ1-1
D gene: NA
V gene: TRBV6-6
clone size: many
CDR3 protein: CASSYFQNTEAFF
CDR3 DNA: TGTGCCAGCAGTTACTTCCAGAACACTGAAGCTTTCTTT

J gene: TRBJ1-2
D gene: NA
V gene: TRBV3-1
clone size: NA
CDR3 protein: CASSPRDTNLLGYTF
CDR3 DNA: TGTGCCAGCAGCCCAAGGGACACCAACCTATTGGGCTACACCTTC

J gene: TRBJ1-2
D gene: TRBD1
V gene: TRBV24-1
clone size: few
CDR3 protein: CATSPGGYGYTF
CDR3 DNA: TGTGCCACCAGTCCAGGGGGCTATGGCTACACCTTC

J gene: TRBJ2-7
D gene: NA
V gene: TRBV14
clone size: many
CDR3 protein: CASSQQGSYEQYF
CDR3 DNA: TGTGCCAGCAGCCAACAGGGTTCCTACGAGCAGTACTTC

J gene: TRBJ2-3
D gene: NA
V gene: TRBV20-1
clone size: many
CDR3 protein: CSAFKEIPQYF
CDR3 DNA: TGCAGTGCTTTCAAAGAGATTCCGCAGTATTTT

J gene: TRBJ1-2
D gene: TRBD1
V gene: TRBV15
clone size: many
CDR3 protein: CATSRDHGQGRGLGNYGYTF
CDR3 DNA: TGTGCCACCAGCAGAGATCATGGACAGGGGAGAGGCTTAGGGAACTATGGCTACACCTTC

J gene: TRBJ2-1
D gene: NA
V gene: TRBV7-9
clone size: many
CDR3 protein: CASSLGRSRVVNEQFF
CDR3 DNA: TGTGCCAGCAGCTTAGGGAGGTCGCGGGTGGTCAATGAGCAGTTCTTC

J gene: TRBJ2-7
D gene: NA
V gene: TRBV10-1
clone size: many
CDR3 protein: CASSESGWNEQYF
CDR3 DNA: TGCGCCAGCAGTGAGTCGGGGTGGAACGAGCAGTACTTC

J gene: TRBJ2-7
D gene: NA
V gene: TRBV6-1
clone size: many
CDR3 protein: CASSFAEANYEQYF
CDR3 DNA: TGTGCCAGCAGTTTCGCGGAGGCAAACTACGAGCAGTACTTC

J gene: TRBJ1-1
D gene: NA
V gene: TRBV4-1
clone size: NA
CDR3 protein: CASRPGVLNTEAFF
CDR3 DNA: TGCGCCAGCAGGCCAGGGGTGTTAAACACTGAAGCTTTCTTT

J gene: TRBJ1-5
D gene: TRBD1
V gene: TRBV20-1
clone size: NA
CDR3 protein: CSARYRGNNQPQHF
CDR3 DNA: TGCAGTGCTAGGTACAGGGGTAACAATCAGCCCCAGCATTTT

J gene: TRBJ2-3
D gene: TRBD1
V gene: TRBV18
clone size: many
CDR3 protein: CASSPRPGTGSDTQYF
CDR3 DNA: TGTGCCAGCTCACCCCGTCCCGGGACAGGTTCAGATACGCAGTATTTT

J gene: TRBJ1-5
D gene: TRBD1
V gene: TRBV25-1
clone size: few
CDR3 protein: CASRAQGQGNQPQHF
CDR3 DNA: TGTGCCAGCAGGGCCCAAGGACAGGGTAATCAGCCCCAGCATTTT

J gene: TRBJ2-1
D gene: TRBD1
V gene: TRBV18
clone size: many
CDR3 protein: CASSPGQVEANEQFF
CDR3 DNA: TGTGCCAGCTCACCCGGACAGGTAGAGGCGAATGAGCAGTTCTTC

J gene: TRBJ2-3
D gene: NA
V gene: TRBV6-1
clone size: once
CDR3 protein: CASMSRAGTDTQYF
CDR3 DNA: TGTGCCAGCATGTCCAGGGCGGGCACAGATACGCAGTATTTT

J gene: TRBJ2-7
D gene: NA
V gene: TRBV28
clone size: many
CDR3 protein: CASSSRDTSYEQYF
CDR3 DNA: TGTGCCAGCAGTTCCCGGGACACTTCCTACGAGCAGTACTTC

J gene: TRBJ2-7
D gene: TRBD2
V gene: TRBV20-1
clone size: few
CDR3 protein: CSARREGVGSYEQYF
CDR3 DNA: TGCAGTGCTAGGCGGGAGGGAGTGGGCTCCTACGAGCAGTACTTC

J gene: TRBJ2-7
D gene: TRBD2
V gene: TRBV28
clone size: many
CDR3 protein: CASSGTSGKRYEQYF
CDR3 DNA: TGTGCCAGCAGTGGGACTAGCGGGAAGCGGTACGAGCAGTACTTC

J gene: TRBJ2-3
D gene: NA
V gene: TRBV3-1
clone size: many
CDR3 protein: CASSQEEGKQYF
CDR3 DNA: TGTGCCAGCAGCCAAGAGGAGGGAAAGCAGTATTTT

J gene: TRBJ1-2
D gene: NA
V gene: TRBV28
clone size: many
CDR3 protein: CASSLSRSHYGYTF
CDR3 DNA: TGTGCCAGCAGTTTATCACGGTCACACTATGGCTACACCTTC

J gene: TRBJ1-5
D gene: NA
V gene: TRBV24-1
clone size: few
CDR3 protein: CATSDGGQPQHF
CDR3 DNA: TGTGCCACCAGTGATGGGGGCCAGCCCCAGCATTTT

J gene: TRBJ2-2
D gene: TRBD1
V gene: TRBV7-3
clone size: many
CDR3 protein: CASSSDRGPNTGELFF
CDR3 DNA: TGTGCCAGCAGCTCCGACAGGGGGCCAAACACCGGGGAGCTGTTTTTT

J gene: TRBJ2-5
D gene: NA
V gene: TRBV7-6
clone size: NA
CDR3 protein: CASSLGISAGETQYF
CDR3 DNA: TGTGCCAGCAGCTTAGGTATCAGCGCGGGAGAGACCCAGTACTTC

J gene: TRBJ2-3
D gene: NA
V gene: TRBV10-2
clone size: many
CDR3 protein: CASSESLTLTDTQYF
CDR3 DNA: TGCGCCAGCAGTGAGTCTCTGACCCTCACAGATACGCAGTATTTT

J gene: TRBJ1-5
D gene: TRBD1
V gene: TRBV7-8
clone size: many
CDR3 protein: CASSPGQGSQPQHF
CDR3 DNA: TGTGCCAGCAGCCCAGGACAGGGAAGTCAGCCCCAGCATTTT

J gene: TRBJ2-1
D gene: NA
V gene: TRBV18
clone size: many
CDR3 protein: CASSPPGGRDNEQFF
CDR3 DNA: TGTGCCAGCTCACCACCGGGCGGGCGGGACAATGAGCAGTTCTTC

J gene: TRBJ2-1
D gene: NA
V gene: TRBV11-1
clone size: once
CDR3 protein: CASNTGSSYNEQFF
CDR3 DNA: TGTGCCAGCAACACGGGATCGTCCTACAATGAGCAGTTCTTC

J gene: TRBJ1-1
D gene: NA
V gene: TRBV11-2
clone size: many
CDR3 protein: CASSLDRGRGAEAFF
CDR3 DNA: TGTGCCAGCAGCTTAGATCGGGGAAGGGGGGCTGAAGCTTTCTTT

J gene: TRBJ2-5
D gene: NA
V gene: TRBV11-2
clone size: many
CDR3 protein: CASSFLGAGETQYF
CDR3 DNA: TGTGCCAGCAGCTTTTTAGGGGCAGGAGAGACCCAGTACTTC

J gene: TRBJ2-7
D gene: TRBD2
V gene: TRBV2
clone size: many
CDR3 protein: CASRAGTSGTYEQYF
CDR3 DNA: TGTGCCAGCAGGGCCGGGACTAGCGGCACCTACGAGCAGTACTTC

J gene: TRBJ1-4
D gene: NA
V gene: TRBV7-2
clone size: many
CDR3 protein: CASSLGGGTANEKLFF
CDR3 DNA: TGTGCCAGCAGCTTAGGGGGGGGGACGGCTAATGAAAAACTGTTTTTT

J gene: TRBJ2-1
D gene: NA
V gene: TRBV28
clone size: many
CDR3 protein: CASSLWDNEQFF
CDR3 DNA: TGTGCCAGCAGTTTATGGGACAATGAGCAGTTCTTC

J gene: TRBJ1-6
D gene: NA
V gene: TRBV11-2
clone size: many
CDR3 protein: CASGRVLGNSPLHF
CDR3 DNA: TGTGCCAGCGGGAGGGTCCTTGGGAATTCACCCCTCCACTTT

J gene: TRBJ2-7
D gene: NA
V gene: TRBV20-1
clone size: many
CDR3 protein: CSARGPGMGEQYF
CDR3 DNA: TGCAGTGCTAGAGGTCCAGGGATGGGCGAGCAGTACTTC

J gene: TRBJ2-3
D gene: TRBD2
V gene: TRBV18
clone size: many
CDR3 protein: CASSPPGLAGVGDTQYF
CDR3 DNA: TGTGCCAGCTCACCACCGGGACTAGCGGGAGTAGGTGATACGCAGTATTTT

J gene: TRBJ1-5
D gene: TRBD1
V gene: TRBV10-3
clone size: few
CDR3 protein: CAINRDRDQPQHF
CDR3 DNA: TGTGCCATCAACCGGGACAGAGATCAGCCCCAGCATTTT

J gene: TRBJ2-1
D gene: TRBD2
V gene: TRBV7-3
clone size: NA
CDR3 protein: CASSPGTSVTYNEQFF
CDR3 DNA: TGTGCCAGCAGCCCCGGGACTAGCGTGACCTACAATGAGCAGTTCTTC

J gene: TRBJ2-3
D gene: NA
V gene: TRBV5-1
clone size: NA
CDR3 protein: CASSHPDRTDTQYF
CDR3 DNA: TGCGCCAGCAGCCACCCCGATCGCACAGATACGCAGTATTTT

J gene: TRBJ1-1
D gene: NA
V gene: TRBV18
clone size: many
CDR3 protein: CASSPPVGRTEAFF
CDR3 DNA: TGTGCCAGCTCACCACCGGTAGGGAGGACTGAAGCTTTCTTT

J gene: TRBJ2-7
D gene: TRBD1
V gene: TRBV29-1
clone size: many
CDR3 protein: CSVEIGGTGTHEQYF
CDR3 DNA: TGCAGCGTTGAAATAGGCGGGACAGGGACCCACGAGCAGTACTTC

J gene: TRBJ2-7
D gene: NA
V gene: TRBV2
clone size: many
CDR3 protein: CASRDNPYEQYF
CDR3 DNA: TGTGCCAGCAGGGACAACCCCTACGAGCAGTACTTC

J gene: TRBJ2-2
D gene: NA
V gene: TRBV7-9
clone size: few
CDR3 protein: CASSLGPIMKAGELFF
CDR3 DNA: TGTGCCAGCAGCTTAGGACCTATAATGAAAGCCGGGGAGCTGTTTTTT

J gene: TRBJ2-3
D gene: TRBD1
V gene: TRBV7-9
clone size: many
CDR3 protein: CASSQMGQGPDTQYF
CDR3 DNA: TGTGCCAGCAGCCAAATGGGACAGGGCCCAGATACGCAGTATTTT

J gene: TRBJ1-1
D gene: NA
V gene: TRBV20-1
clone size: many
CDR3 protein: CSASLQWKNTEAFF
CDR3 DNA: TGCAGTGCTAGCCTACAGTGGAAGAACACTGAAGCTTTCTTT

J gene: TRBJ1-2
D gene: TRBD1
V gene: TRBV25-1
clone size: few
CDR3 protein: CASSTGQYGYTF
CDR3 DNA: TGTGCCAGCAGTACGGGACAGTATGGCTACACCTTC

J gene: TRBJ1-2
D gene: NA
V gene: TRBV2
clone size: many
CDR3 protein: CASSAEGYGYTF
CDR3 DNA: TGTGCCAGCAGTGCAGAGGGGTATGGCTACACCTTC

J gene: TRBJ1-2
D gene: NA
V gene: TRBV10-3
clone size: few
CDR3 protein: CAISESWEGNYGYTF
CDR3 DNA: TGTGCCATCAGTGAGTCGTGGGAAGGGAACTATGGCTACACCTTC

J gene: TRBJ1-2
D gene: NA
V gene: TRBV7-9
clone size: few
CDR3 protein: CASSFQANYGYTF
CDR3 DNA: TGTGCCAGCAGCTTTCAAGCTAACTATGGCTACACCTTC

J gene: TRBJ2-2
D gene: TRBD1
V gene: TRBV3-1
clone size: many
CDR3 protein: CASSPRTGNTGELFF
CDR3 DNA: TGTGCCAGCAGCCCTAGGACAGGGAACACCGGGGAGCTGTTTTTT

J gene: TRBJ2-2
D gene: NA
V gene: TRBV14
clone size: NA
CDR3 protein: CASSQVWGNTGELFF
CDR3 DNA: TGTGCCAGCAGCCAAGTGTGGGGGAACACCGGGGAGCTGTTTTTT

J gene: TRBJ2-3
D gene: NA
V gene: TRBV5-1
clone size: many
CDR3 protein: CASSPLGGRADTQYF
CDR3 DNA: TGCGCCAGCAGCCCGTTGGGAGGCCGAGCAGATACGCAGTATTTT

J gene: TRBJ1-5
D gene: NA
V gene: TRBV2
clone size: many
CDR3 protein: CASSEENQQPQHF
CDR3 DNA: TGTGCCAGCAGTGAGGAGAATCAACAGCCCCAGCATTTT

J gene: TRBJ1-5
D gene: NA
V gene: TRBV2
clone size: many
CDR3 protein: CASRGGNPNQPQHF
CDR3 DNA: TGTGCCAGCCGAGGAGGGAACCCTAATCAGCCCCAGCATTTT

J gene: TRBJ1-5
D gene: TRBD1
V gene: TRBV29-1
clone size: many
CDR3 protein: CSVPGGFNQPQHF
CDR3 DNA: TGCAGCGTGCCAGGGGGCTTTAATCAGCCCCAGCATTTT

J gene: TRBJ1-1
D gene: NA
V gene: TRBV13
clone size: many
CDR3 protein: CASLRTRVNTEAFF
CDR3 DNA: TGTGCCAGCCTTAGGACGAGAGTGAACACTGAAGCTTTCTTT

J gene: TRBJ2-7
D gene: TRBD2
V gene: TRBV20-1
clone size: NA
CDR3 protein: CSAGIAGEKFYEQYF
CDR3 DNA: TGCAGTGCCGGAATAGCGGGGGAAAAGTTCTACGAGCAGTACTTC

J gene: TRBJ2-3
D gene: NA
V gene: TRBV18
clone size: many
CDR3 protein: CASSPLPEPTDTQYF
CDR3 DNA: TGTGCCAGCTCACCACTTCCGGAGCCCACAGATACGCAGTATTTT

J gene: TRBJ2-7
D gene: NA
V gene: TRBV2
clone size: many
CDR3 protein: CASSEAGPAYEQYF
CDR3 DNA: TGTGCCAGCAGTGAAGCCGGGCCCGCCTACGAGCAGTACTTC

J gene: TRBJ1-5
D gene: NA
V gene: TRBV20-1
clone size: many
CDR3 protein: CSARDLREVGNQPQHF
CDR3 DNA: TGCAGTGCTAGAGATTTGAGGGAGGTGGGCAATCAGCCCCAGCATTTT